This T cell receptor beta chain is drawn from a study of T-cell reconstitution after alpha-beta-depleted transplantation in children. Trimming cost V 0 bases and J 2 bases, with 10 bases left between them. This CDR3 contains 15 residues. CDR1 LNHNV and CDR2 YYDKDF come from the germline V gene (reference sequence). This clonotype was counted a few times. Preparation of the TCRbeta library involved a method that used unique molecular identifiers. Each CDR3 protein is one row after TCRdb ran MiXCR on the PCR reads. The sample records about 540,000 distinct CDR3 sequences, about 16% being singletons. The rearrangement links TRBV15 to TRBJ1-1; tentative D call: TRBD1 (6 bases). The TCR was taken from a human donor who donated a stem cell graft to a child with acute lymphoblastic leukemia. The input for sequencing was PBMCs from the stem cell graft donor, taken from the stem cell graft. As DNA, the CDR3 is TGTGCCACCAGCAGAGAAGGACAGATAAACACTGAAGCTTTCTTT. This gives the protein CATSREGQINTEAFF.